A single sample is the source of the 24 T cell receptor beta chains below, sequenced in a study of blood T cell repertoires in COVID-19. Clones were read by immunoSEQ multiplex PCR, and TCRdb kept only the in-frame ones, dropping some. This table holds about 410,000 clones, roughly 91% found once. The specimen was PBMCs or T cells enriched from blood (not recorded which). These receptors came from a man aged 18 to 29 who had recovered from COVID-19.

This sequence joins TRBV5-4 and TRBJ1-2; D is unresolved. Germline V gene lookup returns CDR1 SGHNT and CDR2 YYREEE (reference sequence). V lost 7 bases and J 0 bases, leaving 7 bases between the germline ends. The CDR3 length is 12 residues. DNA for the CDR3: TGTGCCAGCGGCAGATCTAACTATGGCTACACCTTC. Encoded protein: CASGRSNYGYTF.

J is TRBJ1-1 and V is TRBV2; D uncertain. Germline V gives CDR1 SNHLY, CDR2 FYNNEI. V was pared by 4 bases and J by 0 bases, with 6 bases between. The CDR3 has 13 residues. This chain's CDR3 is CASSVNMNTEAFF. CDR3 DNA sequence: TGTGCCAGCAGTGTTAATATGAACACTGAAGCTTTCTTT.

The chain is built from TRBV2 and TRBJ2-7; D remains ambiguous. Trimming removed 6 bases from V and 5 bases from J, with 11 bases in between. Per the germline V gene, CDR1 is SNHLY and CDR2 is FYNNEI. The CDR3 loop spans 12 amino acids. The CDR3 DNA sequence: TGTGCCAGCAGATCTCCGGGTAACGAGCAGTACTTC. It specifies CASRSPGNEQYF.

V and J are TRBV18 and TRBJ1-5; 8 bases are a match to TRBD1. Germline V gene sequence: CDR1 KGHSH, CDR2 LQKENI. V lost 0 bases and J lost 4; bases outside the gene matches: 8. The CDR3 spans 17 residues. Written as DNA, the CDR3 is TGTGCCAGCTCACCACCTTGGGCAGGGGGCAAAAATCAGCCCCAGCATTTT. Its protein is CASSPPWAGGKNQPQHF. Complete variable domain (other parts from reference TRBV18 and TRBJ1-5): NAGVMQNPRHLVRRRGQEARLRCSPMKGHSHVYWYRQLPEEGLKFMVYLQKENIIDESGMPKERFSAEFPKEGPSILRIQQVVRGDSAAYFCASSPPWAGGKNQPQHFGDGTRLSIL.

The chain links TRBV6-5 to TRBJ1-2, with D possibly matching TRBD1 (6 bases). Trimming removed 2 bases from V and 4 bases from J, with 14 bases in between. This CDR3 region has 15 residues. The germline gives CDR1 MNHEY, CDR2 SVGAGI. The CDR3 protein is CASSYSGGVSYGYTF. CDR3 nucleotides: TGTGCCAGCAGTTACAGCGGGGGCGTAAGCTATGGCTACACCTTC.

The V gene is TRBV24-1, the J gene TRBJ2-1; TRBD2 agrees at 7 bases. The ends lost 1 base at V and 13 bases at J; junction bases unmatched: 12. In germline, CDR1 is KGHDR, CDR2 SFDVKD. There are 15 residues in the CDR3. The CDR3 loop reads CATSDFNPPGGYQFF. The CDR3 DNA reads as TGTGCCACCAGTGATTTTAACCCGCCGGGGGGTTATCAGTTCTTC.

This rearrangement joins TRBV10-3 to TRBJ2-1, with D perhaps TRBD2 (6 bases). V was cut by 1 base and J by 7 bases, with 11 bases left in between. This CDR3 spans 14 amino acids. Per the germline V gene, CDR1 is ENHRY and CDR2 is SYGVKD. CDR3 in amino acids: CAISEWTGDNEQFF. The CDR3 region has the DNA TGTGCCATCAGTGAGTGGACGGGAGATAATGAGCAGTTCTTC.

The V call is TRBV9, the J call TRBJ2-1; 9 bases match TRBD2. The CDR3 is made up of 15 amino acids. Germline values: CDR1 SGDLS, CDR2 YYNGEE. The trim removed 0 bases at V and 9 bases at J, leaving 7 bases unmatched. The CDR3 sequence is CASSVESGGRGEQFF. The CDR3 bases are TGTGCCAGCAGCGTAGAGAGCGGGGGGAGAGGTGAGCAGTTCTTC.

The gene calls are TRBV18 and TRBJ2-7, with D perhaps TRBD1 (6 bases). Trimming stripped 2 bases from V and 5 bases from J, with 13 bases between. The CDR3 covers 14 residues. The germline V gene encodes CDR1 KGHSH and CDR2 LQKENI. The CDR3 nucleotides read TGTGCCAGCTCACCAACCACAGGGAGCGACGAGCAGTACTTC. Protein product: CASSPTTGSDEQYF.

The chain links TRBV29-1 to TRBJ2-1; TRBD2 might be the D (5 bases). The CDR3 consists of 13 residues. V shed 2 bases and J shed 5 bases, with 10 bases lying between them. Germline V CDR1 and CDR2: SQVTM, ANQGSEA. The CDR3 nucleotides read TGCAGCGTTGAACGCGGGCATCACAATGAGCAGTTCTTC. Protein sequence: CSVERGHHNEQFF.

About this clone itself: The same CDR3 is also encoded by other DNA sequences in this sample. The chain has TRBV5-4 and TRBJ1-1; TRBD1 is a possible D gene (5 bases). With 4 bases removed from V and 0 bases from J, the gap between germline ends came to 10 bases. The CDR3 spans 14 residues. Looked up from germline, CDR1 is SGHNT and CDR2 is YYREEE (reference sequence). CDR3 nucleotide sequence: TGTGCCAGCAGCCCCGGGGGAATGAACACTGAAGCTTTCTTT. It translates to CASSPGGMNTEAFF. Complete variable domain (other parts from reference TRBV5-4 and TRBJ1-1): ETGVTQSPTHLIKTRGQQVTLRCSSQSGHNTVSWYQQALGQGPQFIFQYYREEENGRGNFPPRFSGLQFPNYSSELNVNALELDDSALYLCASSPGGMNTEAFFGQGTRLTVV.

V is TRBV7-2 and J is TRBJ2-2; D is unresolved. The germline gives CDR1 SGHTA, CDR2 FQGNSA. V dropped 8 bases and J dropped 7 bases, with 8 bases sitting between them. The CDR3 loop spans 11 amino acids. The CDR3 DNA is TGTGCCAGCTCGAGTGTCGGGGAGCTGTTTTTT. It specifies CASSSVGELFF.

This clone was seen just once. The CDR3 sequence: CASSRAGGNYGYTF. The DNA of the CDR3 is TGTGCCAGCAGTCGGGCCGGGGGTAACTATGGCTACACCTTC. J is TRBJ1-2 and V is TRBV5-4; tentatively, D is TRBD1 (5 bases). Germline V CDR1 and CDR2: SGHNT, YYREEE (reference sequence). Trimming cost V 5 bases and J 1 base, with 12 bases left between them. The CDR3 is made up of 14 amino acids. The whole variable domain, filled in from reference TRBV5-4 and TRBJ1-2, reads ETGVTQSPTHLIKTRGQQVTLRCSSQSGHNTVSWYQQALGQGPQFIFQYYREEENGRGNFPPRFSGLQFPNYSSELNVNALELDDSALYLCASSRAGGNYGYTFGSGTRLTVV.

CDR3 sequence: CASSHDTGINYGYTF. CDR3 DNA: TGTGCCAGCAGTCACGACACAGGAATCAACTATGGCTACACCTTC. The rearrangement joins TRBV5-8 to TRBJ1-2; perhaps TRBD1 as D (5 bases). Trimming took off 5 bases at V and 2 bases at J, with 16 bases between the two ends. The V gene's germline CDR1 is SGHTS and CDR2 YDEGEE. This CDR3 contains 15 residues.

This clone was recorded only once. The chain uses TRBV10-3 and TRBJ1-5, with D possibly matching TRBD1 (5 bases). Germline CDR1 is ENHRY and CDR2 is SYGVKD. The CDR3 sequence is 17 residues long. V was clipped by 11 bases and J by 0 bases, with 23 bases between them. In DNA form, the CDR3 reads TGTGCCTCCTCGGGAGGGGCGGTGGGGGTTAGCAATCAGCCCCAGCATTTT. Translating it yields CASSGGAVGVSNQPQHF.

The chain links TRBV18 to TRBJ1-1; the D is unclear. The V gene's germline CDR1 is KGHSH and CDR2 LQKENI. Trimming left V 3 bases short and J 11 bases short, with 13 bases between. This CDR3 spans 12 amino acids. In nucleotides, the CDR3 is TGTGCCAGCTCACCGCCTAGCTCTGGGGCTTTCTTT. The encoded protein is CASSPPSSGAFF.

This chain uses TRBV20-1 with TRBJ1-5; possibly TRBD1 for D (5 bases). CDR1 DFQATT and CDR2 SNEGSKA come from the germline V gene (reference sequence). The CDR3 extends over 18 amino acids. The V and J ends lost 3 bases and 0 bases respectively, with 21 bases between them. The CDR3 protein is CSASIGAETLYSNQPQHF. CDR3 DNA: TGCAGTGCTAGTATTGGGGCCGAAACTTTATATAGCAATCAGCCCCAGCATTTT.

The rearrangement links TRBV18 to TRBJ2-7; TRBD2 is a possible D gene (5 bases). Germline V lookup: CDR1 KGHSH, CDR2 LQKENI. Trimming removed 2 bases from V and 4 bases from J, with 12 bases in between. The CDR3 length is 14 residues. DNA of the CDR3: TGTGCCAGCTCACCATCAGGACTGCGTTACGAGCAGTACTTC. This translates into CASSPSGLRYEQYF.

The chain has TRBV19 and TRBJ2-1; D may be TRBD2 (6 bases). The V gene's germline CDR1 is LNHDA and CDR2 SQIVND (reference sequence). The CDR3 covers 15 residues. V shed 10 bases and J shed 4 bases, with 20 bases lying between them. DNA of the CDR3: TGTGCCACCCACCCCCTGGGCGGGACTTACAATGAGCAGTTCTTC. Amino acids: CATHPLGGTYNEQFF.

V gene TRBV7-9 combines with J gene TRBJ2-1; D is possibly TRBD2 (5 bases). This CDR3 is 12 amino acids long. The germline CDR1 and CDR2 sequences are SEHNR and FQNEAQ (reference sequence). Trimming pared 8 bases from V and 9 bases from J, leaving 14 bases between. The CDR3 sequence: CASSLVRGEQFF. The CDR3 coding sequence is TGTGCCAGCTCATTGGTCCGGGGTGAGCAGTTCTTC. The whole variable domain, filled in from reference TRBV7-9 and TRBJ2-1, reads DTGVSQNPRHKITKRGQNVTFRCDPISEHNRLYWYRQTLGQGPEFLTYFQNEAQLEKSRLLSDRFSAERPKGSFSTLEIQRTEQGDSAMYLCASSLVRGEQFFGPGTRLTVL.

This rearrangement joins TRBV7-2 to TRBJ2-5; tentative D call: TRBD2 (6 bases). The V gene's germline CDR1 is SGHTA and CDR2 FQGNSA. The CDR3 spans 15 residues. V dropped 2 bases and J dropped 5 bases, with 15 bases sitting between them. DNA for the CDR3: TGTGCCAGCAGCTTATCGGGGGTCCCTGGGGAGACCCAGTACTTC. Protein product: CASSLSGVPGETQYF.

The chain joins TRBV4-1 to TRBJ2-4, with TRBD1 matching 7 bases. Trimming took 0 bases from V and 10 from J; bases not matched to a gene: 9. CDR1 is MGHRA, CDR2 YSYEKL, per germline. The CDR3 runs to 15 residues. CDR3 coding DNA: TGCGCCAGCAGCCAAGATCCAGGCAGGGGGTTAATTCAGTACTTC. Its protein is CASSQDPGRGLIQYF.

CDR3 sequence: CASSASGQGYQPQHF. The CDR3 nucleotides are TGTGCCAGTAGTGCCTCGGGACAGGGTTATCAGCCCCAGCATTTT. The chain joins TRBV19 to TRBJ1-5; the match to TRBD1 covers 9 bases. CDR3 length equals 15 residues. The germline V gene encodes CDR1 LNHDA and CDR2 SQIVND (reference sequence). V was pared by 5 bases and J by 5 bases, with 7 bases of the junction left unmatched.

The chain couples TRBV15 to TRBJ2-5, with 10 bases lining up with TRBD2. V lost 0 bases and J lost 9; bases outside the gene matches: 10. CDR1 and CDR2 (germline): LNHNV, YYDKDF (reference sequence). The CDR3 contains 16 residues. This CDR3 is CATSRDRRSAGGPQYF. CDR3 nucleotides: TGTGCCACCAGCAGAGATAGGCGGTCAGCGGGAGGGCCCCAGTACTTC.